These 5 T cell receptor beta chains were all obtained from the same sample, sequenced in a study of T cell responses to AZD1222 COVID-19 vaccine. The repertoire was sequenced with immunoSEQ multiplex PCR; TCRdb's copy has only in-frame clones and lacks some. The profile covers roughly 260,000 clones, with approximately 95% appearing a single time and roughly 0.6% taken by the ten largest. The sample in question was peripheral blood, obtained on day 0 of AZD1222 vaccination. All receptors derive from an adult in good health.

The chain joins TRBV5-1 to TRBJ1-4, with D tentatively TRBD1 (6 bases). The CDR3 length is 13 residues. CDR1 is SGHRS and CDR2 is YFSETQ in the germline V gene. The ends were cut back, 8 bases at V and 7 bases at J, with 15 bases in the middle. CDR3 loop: CASSTGTTEKLFF. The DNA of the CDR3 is TGCGCCAGTAGTACCGGGACAACTGAAAAACTGTTTTTT.

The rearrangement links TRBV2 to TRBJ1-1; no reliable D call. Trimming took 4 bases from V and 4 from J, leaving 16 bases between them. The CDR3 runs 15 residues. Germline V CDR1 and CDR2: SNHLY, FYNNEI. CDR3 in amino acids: CASSGEAFGGTEAFF. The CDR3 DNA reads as TGTGCCAGCAGTGGCGAAGCCTTTGGTGGCACTGAAGCTTTCTTT.

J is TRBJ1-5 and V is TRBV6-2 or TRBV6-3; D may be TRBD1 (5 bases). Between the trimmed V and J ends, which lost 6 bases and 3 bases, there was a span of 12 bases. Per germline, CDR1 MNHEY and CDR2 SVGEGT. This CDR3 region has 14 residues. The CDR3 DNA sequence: TGTGCCAGCAGCTTCGCAGGGCCCAATCAGCCCCAGCATTTT. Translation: CASSFAGPNQPQHF.

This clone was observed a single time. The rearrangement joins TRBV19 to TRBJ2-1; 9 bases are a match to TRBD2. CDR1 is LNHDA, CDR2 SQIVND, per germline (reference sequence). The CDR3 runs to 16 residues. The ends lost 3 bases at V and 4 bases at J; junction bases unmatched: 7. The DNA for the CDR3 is TGTGCCAGTAGTATTAGTAAGACTAGCGGATACAATGAGCAGTTCTTC. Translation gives CASSISKTSGYNEQFF.

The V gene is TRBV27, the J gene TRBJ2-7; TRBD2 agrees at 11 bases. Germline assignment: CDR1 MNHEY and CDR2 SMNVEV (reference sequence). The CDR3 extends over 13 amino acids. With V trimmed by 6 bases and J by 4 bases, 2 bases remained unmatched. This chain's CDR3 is CASSWTSGYEQYF. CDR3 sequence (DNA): TGTGCCAGCAGCTGGACTAGCGGGTACGAGCAGTACTTC.